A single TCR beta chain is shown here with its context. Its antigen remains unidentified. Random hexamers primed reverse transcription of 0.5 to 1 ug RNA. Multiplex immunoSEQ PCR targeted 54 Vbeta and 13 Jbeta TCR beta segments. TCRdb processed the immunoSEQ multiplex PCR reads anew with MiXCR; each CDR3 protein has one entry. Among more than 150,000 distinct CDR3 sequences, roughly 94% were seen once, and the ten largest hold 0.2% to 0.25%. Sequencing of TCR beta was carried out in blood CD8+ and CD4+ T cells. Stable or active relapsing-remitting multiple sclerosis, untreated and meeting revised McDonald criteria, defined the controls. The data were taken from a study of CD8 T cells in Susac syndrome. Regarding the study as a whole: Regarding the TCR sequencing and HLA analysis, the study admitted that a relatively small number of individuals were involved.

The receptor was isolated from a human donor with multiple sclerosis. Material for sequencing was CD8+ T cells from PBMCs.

CDR3 nucleotide sequence: TGCAGCGTTGGAGGGGACAGCGGTATGAACACTGAAGCTTTCTTT. It codes for CSVGGDSGMNTEAFF. The rearrangement uses TRBV29-1 and TRBJ1-1; 7 positions match TRBD1. Germline V gene lookup returns CDR1 SQVTM and CDR2 ANQGSEA. Germline trimming cut 4 bases from V and 0 bases from J; bases unmatched to any gene: 8. The CDR3 covers 15 residues.